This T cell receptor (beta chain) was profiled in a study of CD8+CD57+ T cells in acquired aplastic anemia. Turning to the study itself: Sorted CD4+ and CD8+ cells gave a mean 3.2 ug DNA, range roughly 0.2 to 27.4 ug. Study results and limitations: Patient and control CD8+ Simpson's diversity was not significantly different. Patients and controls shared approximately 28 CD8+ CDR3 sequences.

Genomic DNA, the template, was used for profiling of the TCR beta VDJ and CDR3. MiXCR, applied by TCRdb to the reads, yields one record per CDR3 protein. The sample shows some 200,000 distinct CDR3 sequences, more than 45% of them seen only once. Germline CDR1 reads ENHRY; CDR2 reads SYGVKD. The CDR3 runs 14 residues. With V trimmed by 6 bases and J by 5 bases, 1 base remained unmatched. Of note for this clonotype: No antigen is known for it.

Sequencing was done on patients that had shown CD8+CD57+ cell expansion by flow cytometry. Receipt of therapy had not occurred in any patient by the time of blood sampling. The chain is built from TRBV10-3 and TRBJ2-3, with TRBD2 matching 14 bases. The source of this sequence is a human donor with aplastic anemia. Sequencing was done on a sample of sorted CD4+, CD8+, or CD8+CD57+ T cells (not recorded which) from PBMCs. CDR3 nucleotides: TGTGCCATCAGCGGGACTAGCGGGGGAGATACGCAGTATTTT. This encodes CAISGTSGGDTQYF.